This TCR beta chain originates from a study of technical replicates of blood from several donors. Some clones are missing from TCRdb's copy, which holds only in-frame ones; the method was immunoSEQ multiplex PCR. The profile shows 53,000 or so clones, about 86% of them singletons. The CDR3 is made up of 15 amino acids. In germline, CDR1 is SEHNR, CDR2 FQNEAQ (reference sequence). V lost 1 base to trimming and J lost 7 bases, with 13 bases between them. Sequencing was done on a sample of PBMCs. The receptor was derived from a human donor in good health. Some clones in this sample may be carry-over from other donors' samples. The chain carries TRBV7-9 and TRBJ1-4, with D unclear. CDR3 sequence (DNA): TGTGCCAGCAGCTTAGGTCGGGGAGATGGTGAAAAACTGTTTTTT. It is translated as CASSLGRGDGEKLFF. Full variable domain (outside the CDR3, taken from reference TRBV7-9 and TRBJ1-4): DTGVSQNPRHKITKRGQNVTFRCDPISEHNRLYWYRQTLGQGPEFLTYFQNEAQLEKSRLLSDRFSAERPKGSFSTLEIQRTEQGDSAMYLCASSLGRGDGEKLFFGSGTQLSVL.